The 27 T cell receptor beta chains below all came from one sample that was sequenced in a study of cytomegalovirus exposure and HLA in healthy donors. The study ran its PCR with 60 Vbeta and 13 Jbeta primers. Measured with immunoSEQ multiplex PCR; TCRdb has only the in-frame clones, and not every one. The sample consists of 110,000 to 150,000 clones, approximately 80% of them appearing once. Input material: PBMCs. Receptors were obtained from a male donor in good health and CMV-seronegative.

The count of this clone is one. For the CDR3, the DNA is TGTGCCAGCAGCTTCTTCGGCGGGAGTCTCGAAAACATTCAGTACTTC. It encodes CASSFFGGSLENIQYF. The genes are TRBV11-2 and TRBJ2-4; 7 bases are shared with TRBD2. CDR1 and CDR2 from the germline V gene are SGHAT and FQNNGV. The CDR3 sequence is 16 residues long. Unmatched junction bases numbered 10, after V lost 3 bases and J lost 5 bases. Supplemented by reference TRBV11-2 and TRBJ2-4, the full variable domain reads EAGVAQSPRYKIIEKRQSVAFWCNPISGHATLYWYQQILGQGPKLLIQFQNNGVVDDSQLPKDRFSAERLKGVDSTLKIQPAKLEDSAVYLCASSFFGGSLENIQYFGAGTRLSVL.

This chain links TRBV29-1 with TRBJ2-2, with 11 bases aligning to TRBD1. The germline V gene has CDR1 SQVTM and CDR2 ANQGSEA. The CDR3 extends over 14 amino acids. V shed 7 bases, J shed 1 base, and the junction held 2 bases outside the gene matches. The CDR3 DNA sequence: TGCAGCGGGGGACAGGGGGTGAACACCGGGGAGCTGTTTTTT. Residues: CSGGQGVNTGELFF.

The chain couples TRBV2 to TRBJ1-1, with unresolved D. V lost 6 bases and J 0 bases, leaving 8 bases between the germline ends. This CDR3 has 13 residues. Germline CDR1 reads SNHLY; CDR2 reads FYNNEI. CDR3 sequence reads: CASSPEMNTEAFF. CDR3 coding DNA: TGTGCCAGCAGCCCCGAGATGAACACTGAAGCTTTCTTT.

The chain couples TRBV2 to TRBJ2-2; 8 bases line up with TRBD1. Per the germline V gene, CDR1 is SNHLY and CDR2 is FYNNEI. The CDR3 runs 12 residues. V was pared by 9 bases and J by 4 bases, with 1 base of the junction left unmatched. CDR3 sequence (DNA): TGTGCCAGGGACAGGGCCACCGGGGAGCTGTTTTTT. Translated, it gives CARDRATGELFF.

The CDR3 region has the DNA TGCGCCAGCAGCACCGGGGACTTCTCTAGCACAGATACGCAGTATTTT. It is translated as CASSTGDFSSTDTQYF. The rearrangement joins TRBV5-1 to TRBJ2-3, with D possibly matching TRBD2 (6 bases). Trimming pared 4 bases from V and 0 bases from J, leaving 15 bases between. The CDR3 contains 16 residues. Germline CDR1 SGHRS, CDR2 YFSETQ.

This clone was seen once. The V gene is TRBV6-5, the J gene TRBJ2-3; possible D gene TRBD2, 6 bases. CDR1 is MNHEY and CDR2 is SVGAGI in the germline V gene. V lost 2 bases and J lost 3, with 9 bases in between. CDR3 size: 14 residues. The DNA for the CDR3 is TGTGCCAGCAGTTACCGCCGGGAGACAGATACGCAGTATTTT. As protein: CASSYRRETDTQYF.

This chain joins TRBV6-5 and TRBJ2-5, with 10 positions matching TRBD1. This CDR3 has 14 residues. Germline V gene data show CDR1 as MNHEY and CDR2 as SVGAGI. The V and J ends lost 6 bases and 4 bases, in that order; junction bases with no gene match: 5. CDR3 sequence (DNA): TGTGCCAGCAGGGGACAGGGGTGGGGAGAGACCCAGTACTTC. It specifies CASRGQGWGETQYF.

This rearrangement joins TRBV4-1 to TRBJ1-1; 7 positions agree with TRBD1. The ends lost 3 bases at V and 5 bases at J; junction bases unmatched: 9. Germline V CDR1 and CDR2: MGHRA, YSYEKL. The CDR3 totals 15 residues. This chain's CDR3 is CASSHPQGKTTEAFF. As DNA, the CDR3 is TGCGCCAGCAGCCACCCACAGGGGAAAACGACTGAAGCTTTCTTT.

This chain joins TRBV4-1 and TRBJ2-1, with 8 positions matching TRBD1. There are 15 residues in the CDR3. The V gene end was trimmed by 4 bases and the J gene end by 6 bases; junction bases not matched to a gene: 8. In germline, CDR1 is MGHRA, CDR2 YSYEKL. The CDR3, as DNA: TGCGCCAGCAGCCCGACCGACAGGGGTGTCAATGAGCAGTTCTTC. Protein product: CASSPTDRGVNEQFF.

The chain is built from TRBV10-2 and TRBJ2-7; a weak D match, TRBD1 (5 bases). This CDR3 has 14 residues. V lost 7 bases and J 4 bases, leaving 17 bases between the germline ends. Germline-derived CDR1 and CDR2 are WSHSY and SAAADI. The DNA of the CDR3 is TGCGCCAGCACCATCAGCCCAGGGTGGTACGAGCAGTACTTC. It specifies CASTISPGWYEQYF.

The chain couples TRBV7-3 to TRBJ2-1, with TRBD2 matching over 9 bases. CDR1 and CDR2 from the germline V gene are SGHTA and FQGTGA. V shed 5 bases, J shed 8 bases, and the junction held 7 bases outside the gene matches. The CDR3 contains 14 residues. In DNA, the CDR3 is TGTGCCAGCAGCGCGGGAGGGCCTGTGGATGAGCAGTTCTTC. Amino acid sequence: CASSAGGPVDEQFF. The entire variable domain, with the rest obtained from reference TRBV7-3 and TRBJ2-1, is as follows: GAGVSQTPSNKVTEKGKYVELRCDPISGHTALYWYRQSLGQGPEFLIYFQGTGAADDSGLPNDRFFAVRPEGSVSTLKIQRTERGDSAVYLCASSAGGPVDEQFFGPGTRLTVL.

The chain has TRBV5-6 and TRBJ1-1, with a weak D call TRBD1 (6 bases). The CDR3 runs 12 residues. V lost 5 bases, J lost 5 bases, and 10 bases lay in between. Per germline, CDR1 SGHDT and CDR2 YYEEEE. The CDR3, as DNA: TGTGCCAGCAGGGGGAGGGGGACTGAAGCTTTCTTT. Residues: CASRGRGTEAFF.

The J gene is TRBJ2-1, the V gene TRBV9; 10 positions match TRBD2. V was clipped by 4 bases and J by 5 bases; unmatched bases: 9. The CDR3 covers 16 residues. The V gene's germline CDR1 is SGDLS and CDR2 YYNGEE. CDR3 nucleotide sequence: TGTGCCAGCAGCCCTCTTCGGACTAGCGGAAACAATGAGCAGTTCTTC. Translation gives CASSPLRTSGNNEQFF.

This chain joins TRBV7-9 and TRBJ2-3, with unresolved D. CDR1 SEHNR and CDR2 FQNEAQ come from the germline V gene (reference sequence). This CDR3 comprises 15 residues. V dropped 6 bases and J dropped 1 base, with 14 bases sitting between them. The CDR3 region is CASSPVVVGTDTQYF. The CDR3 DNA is TGTGCCAGCAGTCCCGTTGTAGTAGGCACAGATACGCAGTATTTT.

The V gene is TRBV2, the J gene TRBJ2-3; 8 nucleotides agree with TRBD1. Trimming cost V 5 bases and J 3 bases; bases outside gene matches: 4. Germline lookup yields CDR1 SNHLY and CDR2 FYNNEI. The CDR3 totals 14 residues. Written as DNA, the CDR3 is TGTGCCAGCAGTCGGACAGGGCCTACAGATACGCAGTATTTT. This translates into CASSRTGPTDTQYF.

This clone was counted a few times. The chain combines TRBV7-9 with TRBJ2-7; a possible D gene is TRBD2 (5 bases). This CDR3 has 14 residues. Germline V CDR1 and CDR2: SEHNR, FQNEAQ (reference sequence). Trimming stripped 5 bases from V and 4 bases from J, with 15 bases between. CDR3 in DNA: TGTGCCAGCAGCGCCTCCGGGAAATTATACGAGCAGTACTTC. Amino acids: CASSASGKLYEQYF.

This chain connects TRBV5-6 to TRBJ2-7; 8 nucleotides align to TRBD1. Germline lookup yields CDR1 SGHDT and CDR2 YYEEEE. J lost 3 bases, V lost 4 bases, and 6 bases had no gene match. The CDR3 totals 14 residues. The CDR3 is CASSITGGGYEQYF. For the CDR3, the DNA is TGTGCCAGCAGCATCACAGGGGGAGGCTACGAGCAGTACTTC.

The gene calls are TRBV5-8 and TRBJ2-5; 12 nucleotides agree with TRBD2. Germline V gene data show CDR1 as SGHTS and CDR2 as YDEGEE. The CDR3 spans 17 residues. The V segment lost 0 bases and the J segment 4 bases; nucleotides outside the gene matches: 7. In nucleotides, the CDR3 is TGTGCCAGCAGCTTGGGGACTAGCGGGATCCCCAGAGAGACCCAGTACTTC. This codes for CASSLGTSGIPRETQYF.

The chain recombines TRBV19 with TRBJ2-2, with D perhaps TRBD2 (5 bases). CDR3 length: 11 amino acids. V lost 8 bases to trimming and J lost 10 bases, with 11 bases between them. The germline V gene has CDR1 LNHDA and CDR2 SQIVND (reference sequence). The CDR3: CASARAQELFF. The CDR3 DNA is TGTGCCAGTGCGAGGGCCCAGGAGCTGTTTTTT.

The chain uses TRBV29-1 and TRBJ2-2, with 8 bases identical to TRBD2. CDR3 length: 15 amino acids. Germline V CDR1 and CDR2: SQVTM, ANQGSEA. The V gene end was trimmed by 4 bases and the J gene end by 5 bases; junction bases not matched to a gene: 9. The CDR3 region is CSVAPGTRITGELFF. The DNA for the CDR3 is TGCAGCGTTGCCCCCGGGACTAGGATTACCGGGGAGCTGTTTTTT.

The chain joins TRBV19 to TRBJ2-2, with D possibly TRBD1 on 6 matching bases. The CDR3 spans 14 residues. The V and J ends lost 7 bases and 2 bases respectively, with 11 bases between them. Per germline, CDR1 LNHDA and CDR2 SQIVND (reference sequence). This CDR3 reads CASKGTPNTGELFF. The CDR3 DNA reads TGTGCCAGTAAAGGGACACCTAACACCGGGGAGCTGTTTTTT.

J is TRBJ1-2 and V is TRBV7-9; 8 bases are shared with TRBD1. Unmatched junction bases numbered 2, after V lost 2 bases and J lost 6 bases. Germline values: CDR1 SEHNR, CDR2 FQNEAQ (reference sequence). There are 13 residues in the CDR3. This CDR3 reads CASSLPTGDGYTF. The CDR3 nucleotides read TGTGCCAGCAGCTTACCGACAGGGGATGGCTACACCTTC. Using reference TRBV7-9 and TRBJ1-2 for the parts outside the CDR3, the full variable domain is DTGVSQNPRHKITKRGQNVTFRCDPISEHNRLYWYRQTLGQGPEFLTYFQNEAQLEKSRLLSDRFSAERPKGSFSTLEIQRTEQGDSAMYLCASSLPTGDGYTFGSGTRLTVV.

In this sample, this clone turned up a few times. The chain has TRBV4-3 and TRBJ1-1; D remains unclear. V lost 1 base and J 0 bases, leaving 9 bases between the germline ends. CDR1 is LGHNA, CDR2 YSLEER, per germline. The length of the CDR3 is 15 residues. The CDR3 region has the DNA TGCGCCAGCAGCCAAGGGAACAGTATGAACACTGAAGCTTTCTTT. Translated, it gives CASSQGNSMNTEAFF.

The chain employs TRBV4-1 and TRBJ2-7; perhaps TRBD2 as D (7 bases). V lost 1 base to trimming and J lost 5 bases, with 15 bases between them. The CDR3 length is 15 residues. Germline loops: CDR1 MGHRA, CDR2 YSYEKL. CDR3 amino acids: CASSQAGGRGDEQYF. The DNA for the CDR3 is TGCGCCAGCAGCCAAGCGGGGGGCAGGGGCGACGAGCAGTACTTC.

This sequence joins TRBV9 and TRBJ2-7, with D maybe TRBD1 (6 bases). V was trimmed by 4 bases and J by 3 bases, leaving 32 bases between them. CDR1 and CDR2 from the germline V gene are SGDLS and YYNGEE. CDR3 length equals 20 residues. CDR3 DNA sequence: TGTGCCAGCAGCCCCCGCGATGGACAGTCTGTGGGGGAAAAAGGCTACGAGCAGTACTTC. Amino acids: CASSPRDGQSVGEKGYEQYF. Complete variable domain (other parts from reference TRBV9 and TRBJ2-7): DSGVTQTPKHLITATGQRVTLRCSPRSGDLSVYWYQQSLDQGLQFLIQYYNGEERAKGNILERFSAQQFPDLHSELNLSSLELGDSALYFCASSPRDGQSVGEKGYEQYFGPGTRLTVT.

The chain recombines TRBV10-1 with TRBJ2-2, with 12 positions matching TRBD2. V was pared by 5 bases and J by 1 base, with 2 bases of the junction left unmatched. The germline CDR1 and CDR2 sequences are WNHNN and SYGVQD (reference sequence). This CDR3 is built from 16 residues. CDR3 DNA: TGCGCCAGCAGTTTGACTAGCGGGGGGAACACCGGGGAGCTGTTTTTT. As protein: CASSLTSGGNTGELFF.

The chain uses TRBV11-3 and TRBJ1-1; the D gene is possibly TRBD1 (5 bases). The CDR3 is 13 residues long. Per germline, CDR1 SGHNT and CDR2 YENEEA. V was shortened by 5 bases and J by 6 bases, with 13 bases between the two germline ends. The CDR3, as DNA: TGTGCCAGCAGCCGACGGGGAGGGGCTGAAGCTTTCTTT. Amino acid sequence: CASSRRGGAEAFF.